The 28 T cell receptor beta chains below come from one sample, sequenced in a study of T-cell memory formation after mild COVID-19. TCRdb itself ran the 5' RACE reads through MiXCR, one entry per CDR3 protein. The sample lists 300,000 to 400,000 distinct CDR3 sequences, around 30% occurring once. The sequenced sample was PBMCs or a T cell subset sorted from them (not recorded which). The origin of the receptors is an adult woman who had mild COVID-19 (a few samples of this study predate the infection). Cell type and time point are not known.

Only a few counts were recorded for this clonotype. The chain carries TRBV7-3 and TRBJ2-2; 7 bases map to TRBD2. The CDR3 has 14 amino acids. The germline V gene encodes CDR1 SGHTA and CDR2 FQGTGA. Germline trimming cut 2 bases from V and 6 bases from J; bases unmatched to any gene: 3. CDR3 loop: CASSLGLAAGELFF. In DNA, the CDR3 is TGTGCCAGCAGCTTAGGGCTAGCGGCCGGGGAGCTGTTTTTT.

This clonotype was observed a handful of times. The chain employs TRBV20-1 and TRBJ2-3; 7 bases are shared with TRBD1. The CDR3 covers 17 residues. From germline, CDR1 is DFQATT and CDR2 SNEGSKA (reference sequence). Trimming took 0 bases from V and 2 from J; bases not matched to a gene: 11. The DNA of the CDR3 is TGCAGTGCTAGAGACCCTGGGACAGCTTACTTCACAGATACGCAGTATTTT. This sequence encodes CSARDPGTAYFTDTQYF.

This chain joins TRBV18 and TRBJ1-1, with D unresolved. With 5 bases removed from V and 5 bases from J, the gap between germline ends came to 12 bases. CDR1 KGHSH and CDR2 LQKENI come from the germline V gene. The CDR3 has 13 amino acids. CDR3 coding DNA: TGTGCCAGCTCAACCTACGCCGGGACTGAAGCTTTCTTT. Protein sequence: CASSTYAGTEAFF. The whole variable domain, filled in from reference TRBV18 and TRBJ1-1, reads NAGVMQNPRHLVRRRGQEARLRCSPMKGHSHVYWYRQLPEEGLKFMVYLQKENIIDESGMPKERFSAEFPKEGPSILRIQQVVRGDSAAYFCASSTYAGTEAFFGQGTRLTVV.

This clonotype was counted only a few times. This sequence joins TRBV3-1 and TRBJ2-2; 12 bases are a match to TRBD2. This CDR3 spans 19 amino acids. CDR1 and CDR2 from the germline V gene are LGHDT and YNNKEL (reference sequence). J was trimmed by 1 base and V by 1 base; bases with no gene match: 7. For the CDR3, the DNA is TGTGCCAGCAGCCAAGTGCGGAGACTAGCGGGGGTGAACACCGGGGAGCTGTTTTTT. Its translation is CASSQVRRLAGVNTGELFF.

Only a few counts were recorded for this clonotype. The rearrangement joins TRBV4-1 to TRBJ2-5, with D unresolved. Germline CDR1 and CDR2: MGHRA and YSYEKL. The CDR3 loop spans 18 amino acids. V dropped 1 base and J dropped 2 bases, with 20 bases sitting between them. CDR3: CASSQVVVPLLVQETQYF. CDR3 DNA: TGCGCCAGCAGCCAAGTGGTGGTACCTCTTCTAGTTCAAGAGACCCAGTACTTC.

This clonotype was counted a few times. The gene calls are TRBV27 and TRBJ2-1; D may be TRBD1 or TRBD2 (5 bases each). This CDR3 has 16 amino acids. Germline CDR1 reads MNHEY; CDR2 reads SMNVEV (reference sequence). V lost 4 bases and J 0 bases, leaving 13 bases between the germline ends. The CDR3 coding sequence is TGTGCCAGCAGTTCCCGGGACCAGATCTCCTACAATGAGCAGTTCTTC. This sequence encodes CASSSRDQISYNEQFF.

This clonotype was counted many times. This chain connects TRBV4-1 to TRBJ2-7; weak D call: TRBD2 (7 bases). The V end lost 4 bases, the J end lost 3 bases, and 16 bases lay between the germline ends. CDR3 length: 15 amino acids. Germline V gene data show CDR1 as MGHRA and CDR2 as YSYEKL. The CDR3 region is CASSLEGGGSYEQYF. CDR3 bases: TGCGCCAGCAGCCTCGAGGGAGGGGGAAGCTACGAGCAGTACTTC.

This clonotype has just a few counts. The chain is built from TRBV4-2 and TRBJ2-5; 11 nucleotides agree with TRBD2. The V gene's germline CDR1 is LGHNA and CDR2 YNFKEQ. With 1 base clipped from V and 1 base from J, the junction kept 2 bases outside the gene matches. The CDR3 contains 16 residues. The CDR3 bases are TGTGCCAGCAGCCAAGTAGGACTAGCGGGCCAAGAGACCCAGTACTTC. Its protein product is CASSQVGLAGQETQYF.

The gene calls are TRBV27 and TRBJ2-7; 7 bases agree with TRBD2. The CDR3 sequence is 15 residues long. Germline V gene data show CDR1 as MNHEY and CDR2 as SMNVEV (reference sequence). The trim removed 6 bases at V and 1 base at J, leaving 9 bases unmatched. The CDR3 loop is CASSGREDGSYEQYF. The CDR3 DNA sequence: TGTGCCAGCAGCGGACGGGAGGATGGATCCTACGAGCAGTACTTC.

This clonotype was seen a handful of times. The rearrangement joins TRBV5-1 to TRBJ2-3, with 10 bases aligning to TRBD2. This CDR3 comprises 16 residues. From germline, CDR1 is SGHRS and CDR2 YFSETQ. J lost 2 bases, V lost 0 bases, and 3 bases had no gene match. The CDR3 DNA reads as TGCGCCAGCAGCTTGGGCCTAGCGGGGGTCACAGATACGCAGTATTTT. Translating it yields CASSLGLAGVTDTQYF. The entire variable domain, with the rest obtained from reference TRBV5-1 and TRBJ2-3, is as follows: KAGVTQTPRYLIKTRGQQVTLSCSPISGHRSVSWYQQTPGQGLQFLFEYFSETQRNKGNFPGRFSGRQFSNSRSEMNVSTLELGDSALYLCASSLGLAGVTDTQYFGPGTRLTVL.

This clonotype was detected ten times or more. V usage is TRBV6-2 or TRBV6-3 and J usage is TRBJ2-5; no clear D gene. CDR3 length: 15 residues. V was pared by 1 base and J by 3 bases, with 12 bases between. Per the germline V gene, CDR1 is MNHEY and CDR2 is SVGEGT. The CDR3 loop is CASSYWGIREETQYF. The CDR3 nucleotides read TGTGCCAGCAGTTACTGGGGTATTCGGGAAGAGACCCAGTACTTC.

This clonotype was detected only a few times. V and J are TRBV7-3 and TRBJ2-3; D is possibly TRBD1 or TRBD2 (5 bases each). This CDR3 is 14 amino acids long. Germline-derived CDR1 and CDR2 are SGHTA and FQGTGA. The germline V and J ends were trimmed by 0 bases and 4 bases, with 8 bases remaining between them. The CDR3 protein is CASSLTGGPDTQYF. Written as DNA, the CDR3 is TGTGCCAGCAGCTTAACTGGGGGTCCAGATACGCAGTATTTT.

This clonotype was counted between two and nine times. The V and J genes are TRBV15 and TRBJ1-4, with D possibly being TRBD1 (5 bases). This CDR3 contains 16 residues. V was trimmed by 4 bases and J by 0 bases, leaving 12 bases between them. CDR1 and CDR2 from the germline V gene are LNHNV and YYDKDF (reference sequence). The CDR3 region is CATSNTRQSTNEKLFF. CDR3 nucleotide sequence: TGTGCCACCAGCAATACTCGACAGTCAACTAATGAAAAACTGTTTTTT.

There are a few counts of this clonotype. The chain employs TRBV4-2 and TRBJ2-6, with a possible D match to TRBD1 (5 bases). CDR1 is LGHNA, CDR2 YNFKEQ, per germline. Trimming took 0 bases from V and 2 from J, leaving 8 bases between them. CDR3 length equals 16 residues. The CDR3 coding sequence is TGTGCCAGCAGCCAAGATCAAGGGGCTGGGGCCAACGTCCTGACTTTC. Protein sequence: CASSQDQGAGANVLTF.

This clonotype has more than one count but fewer than ten. The J gene is TRBJ1-5, the V gene TRBV30; 9 bases are a match to TRBD1. Germline CDR1 reads GTSNPN; CDR2 reads SVGIG (reference sequence). The CDR3 sequence is 14 residues long. Trimming took 2 bases from V and 7 from J; bases not matched to a gene: 6. The CDR3 region has the DNA TGTGCCTGGAGTACCGGGACAGGGTTCCAGCCCCAGCATTTT. Translation: CAWSTGTGFQPQHF.

V usage is TRBV10-3 and J usage is TRBJ2-1; D is possibly TRBD1 (6 bases). V was shortened by 4 bases and J by 0 bases, with 16 bases between the two germline ends. The CDR3 runs 17 residues. The germline V gene has CDR1 ENHRY and CDR2 SYGVKD. The CDR3 reads CAISGTQGTSSYNEQFF. The CDR3 DNA is TGTGCCATCAGTGGGACTCAAGGGACAAGCTCCTACAATGAGCAGTTCTTC.

As to this clonotype: One end of the junction fails to match germline, which may point to a read error. The J gene is TRBJ2-1, the V gene TRBV4-3, with D perhaps matching TRBD1 or TRBD2 (6 bases each). The CDR3 is made up of 15 amino acids. Germline V CDR1 and CDR2: LGHNA, YSLEER. The CDR3 sequence: CASSQEGVYGNGQFF. The CDR3 DNA sequence: TGCGCCAGCAGCCAGGAGGGGGTATACGGGAATGGGCAGTTCTTC.

J is TRBJ2-5 and V is TRBV19; D perhaps matches TRBD1 (6 bases). Trimming shortened V by 6 bases and J by 5 bases, and 19 bases separated the two germline ends. Germline V gene data show CDR1 as LNHDA and CDR2 as SQIVND (reference sequence). CDR3 length equals 15 residues. This CDR3 is CASSSRGIPTETQYF. CDR3 in DNA: TGTGCCAGTAGCTCGAGGGGGATCCCTACCGAGACCCAGTACTTC.

The rearrangement links TRBV3-1 to TRBJ1-2; 7 bases agree with TRBD1. The CDR3 is 15 amino acids. The V gene end was trimmed by 3 bases and the J gene end by 8 bases; junction bases not matched to a gene: 12. Per the germline V gene, CDR1 is LGHDT and CDR2 is YNNKEL (reference sequence). The CDR3 sequence: CASSHHDRAAEGYTF. In DNA, the CDR3 is TGTGCCAGCAGCCACCACGACAGGGCTGCGGAGGGCTACACCTTC.

The chain has TRBV7-8 and TRBJ2-5, with TRBD2 matching over 8 bases. The germline gives CDR1 SGHVS, CDR2 FQNEAQ. The CDR3 has 15 amino acids. With 5 bases clipped from V and 4 bases from J, the junction kept 9 bases outside the gene matches. The CDR3 sequence is CASSPRAGVAETQYF. In DNA, the CDR3 is TGTGCCAGCAGCCCAAGAGCGGGGGTAGCAGAGACCCAGTACTTC.

This clonotype was detected only a few times. The gene calls are TRBV7-3 and TRBJ2-1; 8 bases align to TRBD1. Germline V gene lookup returns CDR1 SGHTA and CDR2 FQGTGA. Trimming took 2 bases from V and 1 from J; bases not matched to a gene: 7. CDR3 length: 17 residues. The CDR3 DNA reads as TGTGCCAGCAGCTTACAAGGACAGGGATATTCCTACAATGAGCAGTTCTTC. Translation gives CASSLQGQGYSYNEQFF.

This rearrangement joins TRBV7-2 to TRBJ2-7; D is possibly TRBD1 or TRBD2 (5 bases each). V was clipped by 5 bases and J by 4 bases, with 15 bases between them. CDR3 length equals 14 residues. Per germline, CDR1 SGHTA and CDR2 FQGNSA. Written as DNA, the CDR3 is TGTGCCAGCAGCGCGGCCGGGACCTGGTACGAGCAGTACTTC. As protein: CASSAAGTWYEQYF.

The chain couples TRBV7-9 to TRBJ1-1, with 9 bases aligning to TRBD1. Unmatched junction bases numbered 4, after V lost 6 bases and J lost 5 bases. The CDR3 runs 13 residues. The germline V gene has CDR1 SEHNR and CDR2 FQNEAQ (reference sequence). CDR3 coding DNA: TGTGCCAGCAGTAGACAGGGGGGGACTGAAGCTTTCTTT. This encodes CASSRQGGTEAFF.

This chain links TRBV7-9 with TRBJ2-7, with TRBD1 matching 9 bases. The CDR3 loop spans 16 amino acids. Germline CDR1 SEHNR, CDR2 FQNEAQ (reference sequence). J was trimmed by 2 bases and V by 4 bases; bases with no gene match: 9. CDR3 sequence reads: CASSSNSGTGTYEQYF. In nucleotides, the CDR3 is TGTGCCAGCAGCTCCAATTCCGGGACAGGGACCTACGAGCAGTACTTC.

This clonotype was counted between two and nine times. The rearrangement joins TRBV12-3 or TRBV12-4 to TRBJ1-3; D ambiguous. Trimming removed 4 bases at V and 4 bases at J, with 17 bases between. CDR3 size: 16 residues. CDR3 DNA sequence: TGTGCCAGCAGTTCGCCGACCCCCGCTTCGGGAAACACCATATATTTT. This translates into CASSSPTPASGNTIYF.

The V call is TRBV20-1, the J call TRBJ2-7; possible D gene TRBD1, 6 bases. The germline V gene encodes CDR1 DFQATT and CDR2 SNEGSKA (reference sequence). Trimming stripped 5 bases from V and 2 bases from J, with 10 bases between. The CDR3 is made up of 12 amino acids. The CDR3 coding sequence is TGCAGTGCTCGACAGGATCCCTACGAGCAGTACTTC. This translates into CSARQDPYEQYF.

The V call is TRBV29-1, the J call TRBJ1-2; D not certain. Germline V gene lookup returns CDR1 SQVTM and CDR2 ANQGSEA. The CDR3 totals 13 residues. V shed 5 bases and J shed 2 bases, with 12 bases lying between them. The CDR3 nucleotides read TGCAGCGTTCACAATTCCCGGAACTATGGCTACACCTTC. Its translation is CSVHNSRNYGYTF.

This clonotype was seen only a few times. The V gene is TRBV18, the J gene TRBJ2-7; TRBD1 agrees at 11 bases. The CDR3 contains 15 residues. Germline trimming cut 3 bases from V and 6 bases from J; bases unmatched to any gene: 7. Per the germline V gene, CDR1 is KGHSH and CDR2 is LQKENI. The CDR3, as DNA: TGTGCCAGCTCACCGGTCGGACAGGGGGCAGGCGAGCAGTACTTC. Protein: CASSPVGQGAGEQYF.